The clone carrying this TCR beta chain has at least ten counts. Antigen specificity is unknown. The sample originates from a study of T cells in Graves' hyperthyroidism and ophthalmopathy. Notes on the study in general: Ophthalmopathy, as predicted by the model, came a median 6.5 months after the prediction. Ophthalmopathy was separated from stable hyperthyroidism by a 13 V-J model.

The CDR3 totals 14 residues. The V gene lost 3 bases and the J gene lost 1 base, with 10 bases spanning the gap. The germline V gene has CDR1 GTSNPN and CDR2 SVGIG (reference sequence). Across 18 months, stable Graves' hyperthyroidism was marked by no progression to ophthalmopathy. PBMCs came from 8.5 to 10 ml fresh peripheral blood. Amplification yielded TCR beta CDR3 regions, with RNA transcripts as the source. An initial round of RT-PCR targeting the TCR CDR3 relied on the HTBI primer set. Each CDR3 protein gets one entry after TCRdb re-called the multiplex PCR reads with MiXCR. The table shows hundreds of thousands of distinct CDR3 sequences, with around 15% occurring only once.

The chain recombines TRBV30 with TRBJ1-5; D not certain. The clonotype originates from a woman younger than 30 with Graves' hyperthyroidism. Sample: blood. CDR3 in DNA: TGTGCCTGGAGCGATGGGTTGAGCAATCAGCCCCAGCATTTT. It yields the protein CAWSDGLSNQPQHF.